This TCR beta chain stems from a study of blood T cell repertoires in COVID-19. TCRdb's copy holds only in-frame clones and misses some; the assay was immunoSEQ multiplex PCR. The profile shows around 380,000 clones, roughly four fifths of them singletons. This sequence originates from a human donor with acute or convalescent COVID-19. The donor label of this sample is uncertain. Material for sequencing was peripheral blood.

The CDR3 DNA reads as TGTGCCAGTAGTAGCGGGACAGGGATCAATCAGCCCCAGCATTTT. Encoded protein: CASSSGTGINQPQHF. The rearrangement joins TRBV19 to TRBJ1-5; 9 bases match TRBD1. CDR3 length: 15 amino acids. In germline, CDR1 is LNHDA, CDR2 SQIVND (reference sequence). J lost 3 bases, V lost 4 bases, and 4 bases had no gene match.